These 27 T cell receptor beta chains were sequenced from one sample in a study of human versus mouse CDR3 diversity and MHC coevolution. Generated by immunoSEQ multiplex PCR, the TCRdb table keeps only in-frame clones and is missing some. This sample yields tens of thousands of clones, of which around 95% are seen a single time; around 1.5% belongs to the top ten. Sequencing used naive CD4+ T cells from blood. The subset: CD45RO-negative CD62L-positive naive CD4 T cells. These receptors were obtained from a person between 25 and 70 years old in good health.

V gene TRBV2 combines with J gene TRBJ2-2; possible D gene TRBD2, 5 bases. Germline CDR1 is SNHLY and CDR2 is FYNNEI. V was shortened by 7 bases and J by 5 bases, with 11 bases between the two germline ends. The CDR3 totals 13 residues. CDR3 residues: CASTAEETGELFF. DNA of the CDR3: TGTGCCAGCACAGCGGAGGAAACCGGGGAGCTGTTTTTT.

The CDR3 nucleotides read TGTGCCACCAGCAGAGGACAGATTGAGCAGTTCTTC. It specifies CATSRGQIEQFF. This chain joins TRBV15 and TRBJ2-1, with D maybe TRBD1 (5 bases). The CDR3 has 12 amino acids. In germline, CDR1 is LNHNV, CDR2 YYDKDF (reference sequence). V was cut by 1 base and J by 9 bases, with 7 bases left in between.

V usage is TRBV5-1 and J usage is TRBJ2-7, with 7 positions matching TRBD2. Germline values: CDR1 SGHRS, CDR2 YFSETQ. V trimming: 2 bases; J trimming: 2 bases; junction bases outside the gene matches: 13. This CDR3 has 17 amino acids. CDR3 sequence (DNA): TGCGCCAGCAGCTTAGCGGGTGGGGGGGAGAGGACCTACGAGCAGTACTTC. Translating it yields CASSLAGGGERTYEQYF.

The J gene is TRBJ2-5, the V gene TRBV7-2, with TRBD1 identical over 9 bases. The germline V gene encodes CDR1 SGHTA and CDR2 FQGNSA. V shed 5 bases, J shed 4 bases, and the junction held 14 bases outside the gene matches. The CDR3 has 17 amino acids. The CDR3 coding sequence is TGTGCCAGCAGCCCAAACCTGCCCGGGACAGGGCTAGAGACCCAGTACTTC. Translating it yields CASSPNLPGTGLETQYF.

The gene calls are TRBV6-1 and TRBJ1-1, with 8 nucleotides matching TRBD1. The CDR3 spans 14 residues. V trimming: 5 bases; J trimming: 3 bases; junction bases outside the gene matches: 5. Germline V gene lookup returns CDR1 MNHNS and CDR2 SASEGT. The DNA of the CDR3 is TGTGCCAGCAGTATCGGACAGGGTGACACTGAAGCTTTCTTT. Translation: CASSIGQGDTEAFF.

The V gene is TRBV19, the J gene TRBJ1-5; TRBD1 matches 7 bases. The CDR3 has 15 residues. The V gene's germline CDR1 is LNHDA and CDR2 SQIVND (reference sequence). J was trimmed by 1 base and V by 5 bases; bases with no gene match: 5. This chain's CDR3 is CASSPGQVSNQPQHF. CDR3 nucleotide sequence: TGTGCCAGTAGTCCCGGACAGGTCAGCAATCAGCCCCAGCATTTT. Complete variable domain (other parts from reference TRBV19 and TRBJ1-5): DGGITQSPKYLFRKEGQNVTLSCEQNLNHDAMYWYRQDPGQGLRLIYYSQIVNDFQKGDIAEGYSVSREKKESFPLTVTSAQKNPTAFYLCASSPGQVSNQPQHFGDGTRLSIL.

The rearrangement links TRBV7-3 to TRBJ2-2, with 7 nucleotides matching TRBD1. The CDR3 spans 13 residues. Germline CDR1 and CDR2: SGHTA and FQGTGA. V was pared by 6 bases and J by 5 bases, with 3 bases of the junction left unmatched. The CDR3 sequence: CASSSGGTGELFF. In nucleotides, the CDR3 is TGTGCCAGCAGTTCAGGGGGAACCGGGGAGCTGTTTTTT. Variable domain in full (rest from reference TRBV7-3 and TRBJ2-2): GAGVSQTPSNKVTEKGKYVELRCDPISGHTALYWYRQSLGQGPEFLIYFQGTGAADDSGLPNDRFFAVRPEGSVSTLKIQRTERGDSAVYLCASSSGGTGELFFGEGSRLTVL.

The V and J genes are TRBV28 and TRBJ2-7, with 10 nucleotides matching TRBD2. The ends lost 2 bases at V and 3 bases at J; junction bases unmatched: 4. There are 15 residues in the CDR3. Germline V gene lookup returns CDR1 MDHEN and CDR2 SYDVKM. The CDR3 coding sequence is TGTGCCAGCAGTTTAGGGGCTAGCGGGGGCTACGAGCAGTACTTC. Its protein product is CASSLGASGGYEQYF.

V and J are TRBV18 and TRBJ1-2; D is perhaps TRBD1 (6 bases). In germline, CDR1 is KGHSH, CDR2 LQKENI. This CDR3 comprises 14 residues. Trimming left V 6 bases short and J 4 bases short, with 15 bases between. The CDR3 DNA is TGTGCCAGCTCGCAACAGGGTTCCCTCTATGGCTACACCTTC. Protein sequence: CASSQQGSLYGYTF.

The rearrangement links TRBV5-1 to TRBJ2-5, with TRBD2 matching 13 bases. Unmatched junction bases numbered 9, after V lost 2 bases and J lost 5 bases. CDR1 is SGHRS, CDR2 YFSETQ, per germline. CDR3 length: 17 amino acids. This CDR3 is CASSFGLAGALEETQYF. The CDR3, as DNA: TGCGCCAGCAGCTTCGGACTAGCGGGGGCCCTCGAGGAGACCCAGTACTTC. The full variable domain, its missing parts supplied by reference TRBV5-1 and TRBJ2-5, is KAGVTQTPRYLIKTRGQQVTLSCSPISGHRSVSWYQQTPGQGLQFLFEYFSETQRNKGNFPGRFSGRQFSNSRSEMNVSTLELGDSALYLCASSFGLAGALEETQYFGPGTRLLVL.

CDR3 region: CASSPPGQGNEQYF. In DNA, the CDR3 is TGTGCCAGCAGCCCGCCGGGACAGGGGAACGAGCAGTACTTC. This rearrangement joins TRBV11-3 to TRBJ2-7; 10 bases map to TRBD1. V was clipped by 5 bases and J by 5 bases; unmatched bases: 6. Germline CDR1 reads SGHNT; CDR2 reads YENEEA. The CDR3 is 14 residues long.

The chain couples TRBV6-5 to TRBJ2-5; the match to TRBD1 covers 8 bases. The J call may be mistaken, given a closer DNA end match to TRBJ2-7. In germline, CDR1 is MNHEY, CDR2 SVGAGI. The CDR3 consists of 14 residues. The CDR3 nucleotides read TGTGCCAGCAGCCGGGACAGGCGGTCCTACGAGCAGTACTTC. Amino acid sequence: CASSRDRRSYEQYF.

This clone is a singleton in its sample. The V and J genes are TRBV7-2 and TRBJ2-3; 12 bases are a match to TRBD2. The CDR3 is made up of 15 amino acids. The V gene's germline CDR1 is SGHTA and CDR2 FQGNSA. V gave up 4 bases and J gave up 4 bases; unmatched junction bases: 3. The CDR3 DNA sequence: TGTGCCAGCAGCTCCTCTAGCGGGGGGGCAGATACGCAGTATTTT. Its translation: CASSSSSGGADTQYF. Complete variable domain (other parts from reference TRBV7-2 and TRBJ2-3): GAGVSQSPSNKVTEKGKDVELRCDPISGHTALYWYRQSLGQGLEFLIYFQGNSAPDKSGLPSDRFSAERTGGSVSTLTIQRTQQEDSAVYLCASSSSSGGADTQYFGPGTRLTVL.

The gene calls are TRBV19 and TRBJ2-7; TRBD1 matches at 7 bases. V gave up 3 bases and J gave up 0 bases; unmatched junction bases: 5. Germline loops: CDR1 LNHDA, CDR2 SQIVND (reference sequence). The CDR3 runs 15 residues. For the CDR3, the DNA is TGTGCCAGTAGTATGGGAGACAGGGACTCCTACGAGCAGTACTTC. Amino acid sequence: CASSMGDRDSYEQYF. Supplemented by reference TRBV19 and TRBJ2-7, the full variable domain reads DGGITQSPKYLFRKEGQNVTLSCEQNLNHDAMYWYRQDPGQGLRLIYYSQIVNDFQKGDIAEGYSVSREKKESFPLTVTSAQKNPTAFYLCASSMGDRDSYEQYFGPGTRLTVT.

In its sample, this clone was seen a few times. The chain uses TRBV6-5 and TRBJ2-7; TRBD1 matches at 7 bases. With 0 bases clipped from V and 0 bases from J, the junction kept 2 bases outside the gene matches. CDR1 is MNHEY and CDR2 is SVGAGI in the germline V gene. The CDR3 extends over 15 amino acids. The CDR3 DNA follows: TGTGCCAGCAGTTACTCGGCAGGGGGCTCCTACGAGCAGTACTTC. Protein product: CASSYSAGGSYEQYF.

The V and J genes are TRBV15 and TRBJ2-2; weak D call: TRBD1 (6 bases). The CDR3 runs to 15 residues. Germline CDR1 and CDR2: LNHNV and YYDKDF (reference sequence). V dropped 0 bases and J dropped 6 bases, with 11 bases sitting between them. CDR3 nucleotides: TGTGCCACCAGCAGAGACAGGGGTTTGCCCGGGGAGCTGTTTTTT. Translated, it gives CATSRDRGLPGELFF. Full variable domain (remainder filled in from reference TRBV15 and TRBJ2-2): DAMVIQNPRYQVTQFGKPVTLSCSQTLNHNVMYWYQQKSSQAPKLLFHYYDKDFNNEADTPDNFQSRRPNTSFCFLDIRSPGLGDTAMYLCATSRDRGLPGELFFGEGSRLTVL.

The rearrangement joins TRBV10-3 to TRBJ2-1; TRBD1 agrees at 7 bases. Germline loops: CDR1 ENHRY, CDR2 SYGVKD. The CDR3 spans 14 residues. With V trimmed by 10 bases and J by 5 bases, 11 bases remained unmatched. The CDR3 DNA reads TGTGCCACTTACGGGCAGGGGGTCCACAATGAGCAGTTCTTC. Protein: CATYGQGVHNEQFF.

V usage is TRBV27 and J usage is TRBJ1-1; 12 positions agree with TRBD1. V lost 8 bases, J lost 1 base, and 5 bases stayed unmatched. The CDR3 length is 15 residues. Germline CDR1 reads MNHEY; CDR2 reads SMNVEV (reference sequence). The CDR3 protein is CASGDRGRQNTEAFF. Here the CDR3 DNA reads TGTGCCAGCGGGGACAGGGGGCGTCAGAACACTGAAGCTTTCTTT.

The V call is TRBV7-2, the J call TRBJ1-2; no clear D. Between the trimmed V and J ends, which lost 1 base and 4 bases, there was a span of 13 bases. This CDR3 has 15 amino acids. CDR1 and CDR2 (germline): SGHTA, FQGNSA. As DNA, the CDR3 is TGTGCCAGCAGCTTAGTCGGAGGGAACGGCTATGGCTACACCTTC. Translated, it gives CASSLVGGNGYGYTF.

This chain uses TRBV9 with TRBJ2-1; TRBD1 is a possible D gene (6 bases). Germline CDR1 reads SGDLS; CDR2 reads YYNGEE. V lost 3 bases and J lost 5, with 9 bases in between. There are 13 residues in the CDR3. The CDR3, as DNA: TGTGCCAGCAGCGCGAACAGGGACAATGAGCAGTTCTTC. Translating gives CASSANRDNEQFF.

The CDR3 region has the DNA TGTGCCAGCAGTCTAGGTTCCTACGAGCAGTACTTC. This translates into CASSLGSYEQYF. The V gene is TRBV28, the J gene TRBJ2-7, with D unresolved. V was clipped by 5 bases and J by 1 base, with 6 bases between them. This CDR3 has 12 amino acids. Looked up from germline, CDR1 is MDHEN and CDR2 is SYDVKM.

The rearrangement joins TRBV11-2 to TRBJ2-7; TRBD1 matches 10 bases. Germline V lookup: CDR1 SGHAT, CDR2 FQNNGV. The V segment lost 2 bases and the J segment 3 bases; nucleotides outside the gene matches: 4. The length of the CDR3 is 15 residues. CDR3 sequence reads: CASSLNRDRGYEQYF. CDR3 nucleotide sequence: TGTGCCAGCAGCTTAAATCGGGACAGGGGCTACGAGCAGTACTTC.

This sequence joins TRBV4-1 and TRBJ2-7; 7 nucleotides match TRBD2. Germline V lookup: CDR1 MGHRA, CDR2 YSYEKL. The CDR3 runs 16 residues. The ends lost 0 bases at V and 6 bases at J; junction bases unmatched: 11. CDR3 amino acids: CASSQDIQQGGLEQYF. CDR3 nucleotide sequence: TGCGCCAGCAGCCAAGATATTCAGCAGGGAGGGCTCGAGCAGTACTTC.

The chain links TRBV7-8 to TRBJ2-7; possible D gene TRBD1, 6 bases. Germline V lookup: CDR1 SGHVS, CDR2 FQNEAQ. This CDR3 region has 15 residues. The ends were cut back, 0 bases at V and 5 bases at J, with 14 bases in the middle. CDR3 region: CASSLAEQGVHEQYF. CDR3 in DNA: TGTGCCAGCAGCTTAGCCGAACAGGGTGTCCACGAGCAGTACTTC. Complete variable domain (other parts from reference TRBV7-8 and TRBJ2-7): GAGVSQSPRYKVAKRGQDVALRCDPISGHVSLFWYQQALGQGPEFLTYFQNEAQLDKSGLPSDRFFAERPEGSVSTLKIQRTQQEDSAVYLCASSLAEQGVHEQYFGPGTRLTVT.

The rearrangement uses TRBV5-1 and TRBJ2-7; 9 nucleotides agree with TRBD2. The length of the CDR3 is 15 residues. V lost 7 bases, J lost 0 bases, and 8 bases stayed unmatched. The V gene's germline CDR1 is SGHRS and CDR2 YFSETQ. DNA of the CDR3: TGCGCCAGCTCCCGTCTAGCGGGAATCTCCTACGAGCAGTACTTC. It encodes CASSRLAGISYEQYF.

This chain uses TRBV2 with TRBJ2-7, with 7 bases matching TRBD1. There are 14 residues in the CDR3. The J segment lost 3 bases and the V segment lost 4 bases, leaving 6 bases of the junction unmatched. Per germline, CDR1 SNHLY and CDR2 FYNNEI. The CDR3 sequence is CASSVLRDSYEQYF. The CDR3 region has the DNA TGTGCCAGCAGTGTGCTAAGGGACAGCTACGAGCAGTACTTC.

A remark on this clone: The sample has other DNA sequences that encode this CDR3 too. V usage is TRBV7-2 and J usage is TRBJ1-2; TRBD1 aligns across 7 bases. This CDR3 comprises 14 residues. V was pared by 5 bases and J by 3 bases, with 6 bases of the junction left unmatched. CDR1 and CDR2 from the germline V gene are SGHTA and FQGNSA. CDR3 bases: TGTGCCAGCAGCCCCCAGGGGGGAGACTATGGCTACACCTTC. It codes for CASSPQGGDYGYTF.